This entry lists 11 T cell receptor beta chains sequenced from one sample in a study of cytomegalovirus exposure and HLA in healthy donors. The study ran its PCR with 60 Vbeta and 13 Jbeta primers. Measured with immunoSEQ multiplex PCR; TCRdb has only the in-frame clones, and not every one. The table shows about 110,000 clones, with more than 65% occurring only once. The material sequenced was PBMCs. These TCRs come from a woman aged 50 to 60 in good health and CMV-seropositive.

This sequence joins TRBV19 and TRBJ1-2; D unclear. CDR3 size: 11 residues. Germline V gives CDR1 LNHDA, CDR2 SQIVND (reference sequence). Trimming left V 2 bases short and J 8 bases short, with 6 bases between. The CDR3 DNA is TGTGCCAGTAGTATATCGGAGGGCTACACCTTC. Its translation: CASSISEGYTF.

This clone was picked up one time. The V and J genes are TRBV2 and TRBJ2-5; 9 bases agree with TRBD1. V lost 4 bases, J lost 3 bases, and 3 bases stayed unmatched. Germline-derived CDR1 and CDR2 are SNHLY and FYNNEI. CDR3 length: 14 residues. CDR3 nucleotides: TGTGCCAGCAGTGTTGACAGGGGGAAAGAGACCCAGTACTTC. Translated: CASSVDRGKETQYF.

The V call is TRBV5-5, the J call TRBJ1-6, with 11 nucleotides matching TRBD1. The CDR3 is made up of 15 amino acids. Per the germline V gene, CDR1 is SGHKS and CDR2 is YYEKEE (reference sequence). V trimming: 4 bases; J trimming: 8 bases; junction bases outside the gene matches: 5. The CDR3 sequence: CASSRDRGRDSPLHF. The CDR3 DNA reads as TGTGCCAGCAGCCGGGACAGGGGGAGGGATTCACCCCTCCACTTT.

The chain couples TRBV30 to TRBJ1-2, with 10 bases that match TRBD1. Germline lookup yields CDR1 GTSNPN and CDR2 SVGIG (reference sequence). This CDR3 region has 13 residues. V lost 2 bases to trimming and J lost 10 bases; unmatched junction nucleotides: 7. The DNA for the CDR3 is TGTGCCTGGAGTACTACCGGGACAGGGGACTACACCTTC. Translated, it gives CAWSTTGTGDYTF. Combining the CDR3 with reference TRBV30 and TRBJ1-2 gives the whole variable domain SQTIHQWPATLVQPVGSPLSLECTVEGTSNPNLYWYRQAAGRGLQLLFYSVGIGQISSEVPQNLSASRPQDRQFILSSKKLLLSDSGFYLCAWSTTGTGDYTFGSGTRLTVV.

The chain employs TRBV18 and TRBJ2-5, with 8 nucleotides matching TRBD2. The J call may be faulty, since TRBJ2-7 better matches the DNA end. The germline V gene has CDR1 KGHSH and CDR2 LQKENI. The CDR3 totals 15 residues. The CDR3: CASSPRGGTSYEQYF. In DNA form, the CDR3 reads TGTGCCAGCTCACCACGCGGGGGGACTTCCTACGAGCAGTACTTC.

This clone was seen a few times. V usage is TRBV6-1 and J usage is TRBJ2-1; 10 bases map to TRBD2. This CDR3 contains 15 residues. The V segment lost 0 bases and the J segment 4 bases; nucleotides outside the gene matches: 0. Germline CDR1 MNHNS, CDR2 SASEGT. The CDR3 region is CASSEASGGYNEQFF. The CDR3, as DNA: TGTGCCAGCAGTGAAGCTAGCGGGGGGTACAATGAGCAGTTCTTC.

The chain couples TRBV7-9 to TRBJ2-5, with 7 bases matching TRBD1. Losses at the gene ends were 5 bases for V and 2 bases for J; bases not matched to a gene: 11. CDR3 size: 16 residues. From germline, CDR1 is SEHNR and CDR2 FQNEAQ (reference sequence). The CDR3 protein is CASSRNSGGVQETQYF. CDR3 DNA: TGTGCCAGCAGCAGGAACTCAGGGGGAGTTCAAGAGACCCAGTACTTC.

This chain uses TRBV5-1 with TRBJ2-7, with TRBD2 matching 14 bases. Germline V lookup: CDR1 SGHRS, CDR2 YFSETQ. With V trimmed by 4 bases and J by 3 bases, 9 bases remained unmatched. This CDR3 has 17 residues. CDR3 bases: TGCGCCAGCAGCCAGGGACTAGCGGGGGTTGCGGGCTACGAGCAGTACTTC. It translates to CASSQGLAGVAGYEQYF.

The V and J genes are TRBV30 and TRBJ1-1, with a weak D call TRBD1 (6 bases). This CDR3 contains 15 residues. Trimming left V 5 bases short and J 0 bases short, with 16 bases between. The germline CDR1 and CDR2 sequences are GTSNPN and SVGIG (reference sequence). CDR3 loop: CAWFPGVIMNTEAFF. CDR3 sequence (DNA): TGTGCCTGGTTCCCAGGGGTCATAATGAACACTGAAGCTTTCTTT.

The V call is TRBV13, the J call TRBJ2-2; tentative D call: TRBD2 (5 bases). CDR1 is PRHDT, CDR2 FYEKMQ, per germline (reference sequence). Trimming stripped 1 base from V and 9 bases from J, with 9 bases between. The CDR3 is 13 residues long. The CDR3, as DNA: TGTGCCAGCAGCTTAGCGGGGTCCCGGGAGCTGTTTTTT. The encoded protein is CASSLAGSRELFF.

This chain links TRBV5-1 with TRBJ1-1, with 7 bases fitting TRBD1. Trimming at V came to 5 bases and at J to 1 base, leaving 5 bases not matched to a gene. Germline V gene sequence: CDR1 SGHRS, CDR2 YFSETQ. This CDR3 has 14 residues. CDR3 coding DNA: TGCGCCAGCAGGACCGGGACAGCGAACACTGAAGCTTTCTTT. This encodes CASRTGTANTEAFF.